These 17 T cell receptor beta chains were all obtained from the same sample, sequenced in a study of molecular identifiers for immune sequencing clone quantification. TCRdb ran MiXCR on the PCR reads and lists one entry per CDR3 protein. The sample shows some 40,000 distinct CDR3 sequences, around 18% of them seen only once. Sequenced input: naive CD8+ T cells from blood, with Jurkat cell RNA spiked in. Regarding subset: FACS-sorted CD8+CD4-CCR7+CD45RA+ naive T cells. The receptors were gathered from a human donor in good health. Some libraries in this study had Jurkat cell RNA spiked in.

The sample holds many counts of this clonotype. The CDR3 DNA follows: TGTGCCAGCAACCAAACGCCGGGGCCCGGGGGGAATGAGCAGTTCTTC. It encodes CASNQTPGPGGNEQFF. This sequence joins TRBV28 and TRBJ2-1; 7 bases align to TRBD2. Germline values: CDR1 MDHEN, CDR2 SYDVKM. The CDR3 is 16 residues long. The V gene end was trimmed by 7 bases and the J gene end by 7 bases; junction bases not matched to a gene: 16.

The chain is built from TRBV5-4 and TRBJ2-7; no clear D gene. Germline V lookup: CDR1 SGHNT, CDR2 YYREEE (reference sequence). V lost 2 bases and J lost 3, with 9 bases in between. The CDR3 is made up of 13 amino acids. In DNA, the CDR3 is TGTGCCAGCAGCTTTAACGGATACTACGAGCAGTACTTC. Its protein is CASSFNGYYEQYF.

This clonotype was counted ten times or more. The V gene is TRBV27, the J gene TRBJ1-1; D remains ambiguous. The CDR3 sequence is 13 residues long. Germline loops: CDR1 MNHEY, CDR2 SMNVEV (reference sequence). Trimming pared 2 bases from V and 4 bases from J, leaving 8 bases between. The CDR3 DNA reads as TGTGCCAGCAGTTTAGCGCTTGCCACTGAAGCTTTCTTT. Translated: CASSLALATEAFF.

This clonotype was picked up a small number of times. A junction boundary mismatches the germline segment, possibly from a read error. The chain links TRBV6-1 to TRBJ2-7, with D possibly being TRBD2 (6 bases). The CDR3 totals 14 residues. CDR1 is MNHNS, CDR2 SASEGT, per germline. CDR3 residues: CASSPRDLWREAYF. The CDR3 DNA reads as TGTGCCAGCAGCCCGCGGGACCTATGGAGGGAGGCGTACTTT.

For this clonotype: This may be a read error: a much more frequent sequence differs by one nucleotide. V and J are TRBV5-1 and TRBJ2-7, with TRBD2 identical over 12 bases. The CDR3 consists of 16 residues. CDR1 is SGHRS and CDR2 is YFSETQ in the germline V gene. The CDR3 region is CASRLDLAGGPSEQYF. Written as DNA, the CDR3 is TGCGCCAGCCGCTTGGACCTAGCGGGAGGGCCGAGCGAGCAGTACTTC.

This clonotype was found many times. V and J are TRBV5-6 and TRBJ2-1; no firm D call. From germline, CDR1 is SGHDT and CDR2 YYEEEE. With 5 bases removed from V and 4 bases from J, the gap between germline ends came to 4 bases. The CDR3 runs to 11 residues. The CDR3 DNA follows: TGTGCCAGCAGAATTTACAATGAGCAGTTCTTC. Translation: CASRIYNEQFF.

This clonotype showed up just a few times. Relative to the germline gene, one junction end is altered; a read error may explain this. V is TRBV7-8 and J is TRBJ2-1, with a possible D match to TRBD1 (5 bases). The CDR3 runs to 15 residues. Germline loops: CDR1 SGHVS, CDR2 FQNEAQ. The CDR3 loop is CASSPGAGSYNEHFF. As DNA, the CDR3 is TGTGCCAGCAGCCCAGGCGCAGGGTCTTACAATGAGCATTTCTTC.

This clonotype has ten or more counts. This CDR3 reads CASSQDQGAISTDTQYF. CDR3 in DNA: TGCGCCAGCAGCCAAGATCAAGGGGCCATTAGCACAGATACGCAGTATTTT. The gene calls are TRBV4-3 and TRBJ2-3; D might be TRBD1 (5 bases). V shed 0 bases and J shed 0 bases, with 13 bases lying between them. This CDR3 has 17 amino acids. Germline CDR1 and CDR2: LGHNA and YSLEER.

The gene calls are TRBV9 and TRBJ1-1; TRBD1 matches 7 bases. Trimming cost V 0 bases and J 0 bases; bases outside gene matches: 11. The CDR3 sequence is 18 residues long. From germline, CDR1 is SGDLS and CDR2 YYNGEE. CDR3 bases: TGTGCCAGCAGCGTAGCCCCATCGGGACAGCCCATGAACACTGAAGCTTTCTTT. It encodes CASSVAPSGQPMNTEAFF.

V and J are TRBV19 and TRBJ2-7; TRBD2 matches 7 bases. The CDR3 loop spans 14 amino acids. The J segment lost 0 bases and the V segment lost 4 bases, leaving 3 bases of the junction unmatched. Germline loops: CDR1 LNHDA, CDR2 SQIVND (reference sequence). The CDR3 sequence is CASSTSGSSYEQYF. In nucleotides, the CDR3 is TGTGCCAGTAGTACTAGCGGAAGCTCCTACGAGCAGTACTTC. Combining the CDR3 with reference TRBV19 and TRBJ2-7 gives the whole variable domain DGGITQSPKYLFRKEGQNVTLSCEQNLNHDAMYWYRQDPGQGLRLIYYSQIVNDFQKGDIAEGYSVSREKKESFPLTVTSAQKNPTAFYLCASSTSGSSYEQYFGPGTRLTVT.

This clonotype has a count of ten or more. The germline gene is not matched at one end of the junction; a read error may be the cause. Here the CDR3 DNA reads TGCGCCAGCAGCATGCTTGTGAATGAGCAGTTCTTC. It is translated as CASSMLVNEQFF. The chain has TRBV7-6 and TRBJ2-1; D is unresolved. Germline V gives CDR1 SGHVS, CDR2 FNYEAQ. The CDR3 has 12 amino acids.

This clonotype has ten or more counts. In DNA, the CDR3 is TGTGCCAGCAGCGTTACTGGGCAGGGGTACTATGGCTACACCTTC. As protein: CASSVTGQGYYGYTF. The V and J genes are TRBV9 and TRBJ1-2; a possible D gene is TRBD1 (6 bases). Germline V gene lookup returns CDR1 SGDLS and CDR2 YYNGEE. The CDR3 is made up of 15 amino acids. Trimming took off 2 bases at V and 3 bases at J, with 14 bases between the two ends.

In regard to this clonotype: A read error is possible here, since a much larger clone lies one base away. The gene calls are TRBV4-1 and TRBJ2-1; tentative D call: TRBD2 (7 bases). With 8 bases removed from V and 2 bases from J, the gap between germline ends came to 22 bases. The CDR3 covers 17 residues. Germline CDR1 MGHRA, CDR2 YSYEKL. The CDR3 reads CASGPLWGGATYNEQFF. CDR3 DNA: TGCGCCAGCGGCCCTCTGTGGGGGGGGGCAACCTACAATGAGCAGTTCTTC.

The rearrangement links TRBV5-6 to TRBJ1-1, with TRBD1 matching 7 bases. V trimming: 3 bases; J trimming: 0 bases; junction bases outside the gene matches: 5. CDR1 and CDR2 from the germline V gene are SGHDT and YYEEEE. CDR3 size: 15 residues. The CDR3 DNA is TGTGCCAGCAGCTGGGGGACAGTGATGAACACTGAAGCTTTCTTT. Translated, it gives CASSWGTVMNTEAFF.

Worth noting for this clonotype: This clone may be a read error of a much larger clone one base away. This sequence joins TRBV27 and TRBJ2-7; D is possibly TRBD2 (5 bases). The CDR3 has 10 residues. Germline V gives CDR1 MNHEY, CDR2 SMNVEV (reference sequence). DNA of the CDR3: TGTGCCAGCGGGGAGTACGAGCAGCACTTC. Protein product: CASGEYEQHF.

Points on this clonotype: A read error is possible here, since a much larger clone lies one base away. CDR3 nucleotide sequence: TGTGCCTGCAGTCTGAGCTCCTACGAGCAGTACTTC. Translated: CACSLSSYEQYF. The chain joins TRBV28 to TRBJ2-7, with unresolved D. Germline-derived CDR1 and CDR2 are MDHEN and SYDVKM. CDR3 length: 12 residues.

At least ten counts were recorded for this clonotype. The chain joins TRBV7-9 to TRBJ2-5; unclear D gene. Germline V gives CDR1 SEHNR, CDR2 FQNEAQ (reference sequence). This CDR3 region has 13 residues. Trimming shortened V by 5 bases and J by 5 bases, and 12 bases separated the two germline ends. As DNA, the CDR3 is TGTGCCAGCAGCCAGCTTAGGGATGAGACCCAGTACTTC. It is translated as CASSQLRDETQYF.